Listed below are T cell receptor beta chains from one sample, sequenced in a study of identical twins. Each CDR3 protein gets one entry after TCRdb re-called the 5' RACE reads with MiXCR. The table lists approximately 230,000 distinct CDR3 sequences, 5.5% to 7.5% of them singletons. These data also formed part of another study, on T cells expressing NK-cell markers.

Sequencing was carried out using CD8+ T cells sorted from blood. All receptors derive from a woman aged 18-30 years in good health. Both conserved end residues are part of each CDR3. The D gene is left open where the match is weak. Clone size is stated in some rows and not others, as once, few, many or a class when expanded.

>.|TRBV29-1|TRBJ1-2|.
CSVDKPDPDADFNYGYTF
TGCAGCGTTGACAAGCCGGACCCCGACGCCGACTTTAACTATGGCTACACCTTC
>TRBD1|TRBV20-1|TRBJ1-2|many
CSAPGTDPRGYTF
TGCAGTGCCCCAGGGACAGATCCACGAGGCTACACCTTC
>.|TRBV3-1|TRBJ2-3|few
CASSQAPTGSGTDTQYF
TGTGCCAGCAGCCAAGCACCAACAGGGTCTGGCACAGATACGCAGTATTTT
>.|TRBV20-1|TRBJ2-5|many
CSASFGGRWTQYF
TGCAGTGCTAGTTTCGGGGGGCGGTGGACCCAGTACTTC
>.|TRBV9|TRBJ2-5|.
CASSIGVPGGVQETQYF
TGTGCCAGCAGCATCGGGGTACCCGGCGGGGTCCAAGAGACCCAGTACTTC
>.|TRBV6-1|TRBJ1-1|.
CASNRAGNTEAFF
TGTGCCAGCAACAGGGCGGGGAACACTGAAGCTTTCTTT
>TRBD2|TRBV10-3|TRBJ2-3|many
CAISESERGGADTQYF
TGTGCCATCAGTGAGTCGGAACGGGGGGGGGCAGATACGCAGTATTTT
>.|TRBV13|TRBJ2-1|.
CASSLGGGANYNEQFF
TGTGCCAGCAGCTTAGGCGGGGGCGCGAACTACAATGAGCAGTTCTTC
>.|TRBV27|TRBJ1-1|many
CASSSQGGTAEAFF
TGTGCCAGCAGTTCACAAGGGGGTACAGCTGAAGCTTTCTTT
>TRBD2|TRBV20-1|TRBJ2-1|few
CSASGLSLAGLINEQFF
TGCAGTGCTAGTGGTCTCTCTCTAGCGGGGCTAATCAATGAGCAGTTCTTC
>.|TRBV5-6|TRBJ2-2|many
CASSSLEPGELFF
TGTGCCAGCAGCTCACTAGAACCCGGGGAGCTGTTTTTT
>.|TRBV5-6|TRBJ2-4|.
CASSQERDPKNIQYF
TGTGCCAGCAGTCAGGAAAGGGACCCCAAAAACATTCAGTACTTC
>TRBD1|TRBV24-1|TRBJ2-3|.
CATIPPPRDDRGGTDTQYF
TGTGCCACCATCCCCCCTCCTCGGGACGACAGGGGAGGCACAGATACGCAGTATTTT
>.|TRBV12-3/TRBV12-4|TRBJ2-3|few
CASSQTSTDTQYF
TGTGCCAGCAGCCAAACTAGCACAGATACGCAGTATTTT
>.|TRBV24-1|TRBJ1-1|.
CATSETGHTEAFF
TGTGCCACCAGTGAAACAGGGCACACTGAAGCTTTCTTT
>.|TRBV7-9|TRBJ1-2|few
CASRGISTYGYTF
TGTGCCAGCAGGGGGATCTCGACTTATGGCTACACCTTC
>TRBD2|TRBV9|TRBJ2-1|few
CASSVDVAGGANEQFF
TGTGCCAGCAGCGTAGATGTGGCGGGGGGGGCCAATGAGCAGTTCTTC
>TRBD1|TRBV10-2|TRBJ1-2|many
CASLGQGADGYTF
TGCGCCAGCTTGGGACAGGGGGCCGACGGCTACACCTTC
>TRBD2|TRBV7-3|TRBJ2-1|.
CASSPVSSGGANEQFF
TGTGCCAGCAGCCCGGTCTCTAGCGGGGGGGCTAATGAGCAGTTCTTC
>.|TRBV29-1|TRBJ2-2|.
CSVAGTPMGGELFF
TGCAGCGTTGCCGGGACACCAATGGGCGGGGAGCTGTTTTTT
>.|TRBV5-6|TRBJ2-1|.
CASSFANSNEQFF
TGTGCCAGCAGCTTCGCCAACAGCAATGAGCAGTTCTTC
>.|TRBV12-3/TRBV12-4|TRBJ1-5|.
CASSDPADQPQHF
TGTGCCAGCAGCGACCCCGCCGATCAGCCCCAGCATTTT
>.|TRBV20-1|TRBJ2-7|.
CSASPDITGEQYF
TGCAGTGCTAGTCCCGACATCACCGGCGAGCAGTACTTC
>.|TRBV12-3/TRBV12-4|TRBJ1-1|many
CASSLSRNTEAFF
TGTGCCAGCAGTTTATCGCGCAACACTGAAGCTTTCTTT
>.|TRBV5-1|TRBJ2-5|many
CASSDKVGGETQYF
TGCGCCAGCAGCGACAAGGTTGGCGGGGAGACCCAGTACTTC
>.|TRBV10-3|TRBJ2-1|few
CAISENTNEQFF
TGTGCCATCAGTGAGAATACGAATGAGCAGTTCTTC
>.|TRBV12-3/TRBV12-4|TRBJ2-2|many
CASYDPGGSTGELFF
TGTGCCAGCTATGATCCGGGGGGCAGCACCGGGGAGCTGTTTTTT
>TRBD1|TRBV27|TRBJ2-7|many
CASSLSTGGSYEQYF
TGTGCCAGCAGTTTATCTACAGGGGGCTCCTACGAGCAGTACTTC
>.|TRBV9|TRBJ1-1|many
CASSPGTGEAFF
TGTGCCAGCAGCCCCGGGACCGGGGAAGCTTTCTTT
>TRBD1|TRBV12-3/TRBV12-4|TRBJ1-2|many
CASSDTGVAYTF
TGTGCCAGCAGTGATACAGGGGTGGCCTACACCTTC
>TRBD2|TRBV20-1|TRBJ2-1|many
CSAFSGDYNEQFF
TGCAGTGCTTTTAGCGGGGACTACAATGAGCAGTTCTTC
>.|TRBV12-3/TRBV12-4|TRBJ2-5|few
CASSSIGQTQYF
TGTGCCAGCAGTTCGATCGGGCAGACCCAGTACTTC
>TRBD1|TRBV15|TRBJ2-7|medium-sized
CATSGQSYEQYF
TGTGCCACCTCGGGACAGTCCTACGAGCAGTACTTC
>TRBD1|TRBV12-3/TRBV12-4|TRBJ2-1|.
CASSSGQGAPGEQFF
TGTGCCAGCAGTTCCGGACAGGGGGCGCCGGGTGAGCAGTTCTTC
>.|TRBV7-2|TRBJ2-1|.
CASSLGVPAGSYNEQFF
TGTGCCAGCAGCTTAGGGGTACCTGCAGGCTCCTACAATGAGCAGTTCTTC
>.|TRBV5-1|TRBJ1-1|.
CASSLGAGSTEAFF
TGCGCCAGCAGCTTGGGGGCAGGGAGCACTGAAGCTTTCTTT
>TRBD2|TRBV5-6|TRBJ2-1|few
CASIPTSGPTRRYNEQFF
TGTGCCAGCATCCCGACTAGCGGCCCTACAAGGAGATACAATGAGCAGTTCTTC
>TRBD2|TRBV6-1|TRBJ2-5|.
CASSSDLAGGREETQYF
TGTGCCAGCAGCTCGGACCTAGCGGGGGGCCGAGAAGAGACCCAGTACTTC
>.|TRBV4-3|TRBJ1-1|few
CASSQVTRQSEAFF
TGCGCCAGCAGCCAAGTCACCAGACAGTCTGAAGCTTTCTTT
>.|TRBV12-3/TRBV12-4|TRBJ2-3|.
CASSFSYTDTQYF
TGTGCCAGCAGTTTTTCCTACACAGATACGCAGTATTTT